The 32 T cell receptor beta chains in this list originate from one sample, sequenced in a study of blood T cell repertoires in COVID-19. The data were produced by immunoSEQ multiplex PCR, yet TCRdb's version contains in-frame clones alone and is incomplete. The profile shows about 350,000 clones, roughly 89% of them singletons. Sequenced material: peripheral blood. All receptors come from a woman aged 60-70 years with COVID-19, enrolled during active disease.

V gene TRBV27 combines with J gene TRBJ1-2; D is unresolved. The V gene's germline CDR1 is MNHEY and CDR2 SMNVEV (reference sequence). Trimming took off 6 bases at V and 8 bases at J, with 16 bases between the two ends. The CDR3 length is 13 residues. CDR3 sequence: CASRASLTRGYTF. The CDR3 DNA is TGTGCCAGCAGGGCCTCCTTAACACGAGGCTACACCTTC.

The rearrangement uses TRBV7-2 and TRBJ2-3; 10 bases are a match to TRBD2. This CDR3 spans 15 amino acids. The V segment lost 5 bases and the J segment 6 bases; nucleotides outside the gene matches: 8. The germline gives CDR1 SGHTA, CDR2 FQGNSA. CDR3: CASSPAGTSVDTQYF. CDR3 DNA sequence: TGTGCCAGCAGCCCCGCCGGGACTAGCGTTGATACGCAGTATTTT.

The rearrangement links TRBV19 to TRBJ1-6; TRBD1 matches 9 bases. There are 13 residues in the CDR3. Germline V gives CDR1 LNHDA, CDR2 SQIVND (reference sequence). V lost 5 bases and J lost 8; bases outside the gene matches: 1. CDR3 bases: TGTGCCAGTAGTCGGGACAGGGATTCACCCCTCCACTTT. Translated, it gives CASSRDRDSPLHF.

This clone was found many times. The chain has TRBV4-2 and TRBJ1-5; 10 nucleotides match TRBD1. The CDR3 runs to 15 residues. Per the germline V gene, CDR1 is LGHNA and CDR2 is YNFKEQ. J lost 6 bases, V lost 3 bases, and 5 bases had no gene match. CDR3 region: CASSQGDRGSQPQHF. Here the CDR3 DNA reads TGTGCCAGCAGCCAGGGGGACAGGGGAAGTCAGCCCCAGCATTTT.

V and J are TRBV7-9 and TRBJ1-1; TRBD1 matches at 8 bases. The CDR3 extends over 13 amino acids. Germline CDR1 and CDR2: SEHNR and FQNEAQ (reference sequence). Trimming removed 8 bases from V and 0 bases from J; junction bases left unmatched: 2. The CDR3 coding sequence is TGTGCCAGCCAGGGGGCTCTGAACACTGAAGCTTTCTTT. Translated: CASQGALNTEAFF. The full variable domain, in which reference TRBV7-9 and TRBJ1-1 provide the parts outside the CDR3, is DTGVSQNPRHKITKRGQNVTFRCDPISEHNRLYWYRQTLGQGPEFLTYFQNEAQLEKSRLLSDRFSAERPKGSFSTLEIQRTEQGDSAMYLCASQGALNTEAFFGQGTRLTVV.

This clone has just a few counts. The chain carries TRBV5-6 and TRBJ1-2; 8 bases align to TRBD1. The CDR3 has 15 residues. CDR1 is SGHDT and CDR2 is YYEEEE in the germline V gene. The ends lost 3 bases at V and 9 bases at J; junction bases unmatched: 13. The CDR3 DNA is TGTGCCAGCAGCTCGAGGCCCGGGACAGGCCTACGCTACACCTTC. Amino acid sequence: CASSSRPGTGLRYTF.

This chain uses TRBV4-1 with TRBJ2-5; 9 bases line up with TRBD2. The junction had 5 bases not matched to a gene; V was cut back by 1 base and J by 5 bases. The CDR3 sequence is 15 residues long. Germline V gene sequence: CDR1 MGHRA, CDR2 YSYEKL. The CDR3 loop is CASSQGPSGVETQYF. The DNA for the CDR3 is TGCGCCAGCAGCCAAGGCCCTAGCGGGGTTGAGACCCAGTACTTC.

Concerning this clone itself: This sample includes further DNA sequences coding for the same CDR3. The chain carries TRBV12-3 or TRBV12-4 and TRBJ2-7; D is possibly TRBD1 (5 bases). V shed 2 bases and J shed 4 bases, with 6 bases lying between them. The CDR3 extends over 12 amino acids. CDR3: CASSLRGYEQYF. The CDR3 region has the DNA TGTGCCAGCAGTTTAAGGGGATACGAGCAGTACTTC.

This chain joins TRBV3-1 (or the pseudogene TRBV3-2) and TRBJ2-7, with 8 bases aligning to TRBD1. The J segment lost 2 bases and the V segment lost 1 base, leaving 4 bases of the junction unmatched. This CDR3 has 15 residues. From germline, CDR1 is LGHDT and CDR2 YNNKEL (reference sequence). In DNA form, the CDR3 reads TGTGCCAGCAGCCAAGCGACAGGGGAGCCCTACGAGCAGTACTTC. This sequence encodes CASSQATGEPYEQYF.

The chain links TRBV24-1 to TRBJ2-1; 9 nucleotides align to TRBD1. Germline V gives CDR1 KGHDR, CDR2 SFDVKD. The CDR3 runs to 15 residues. Trimming cost V 6 bases and J 8 bases; bases outside gene matches: 10. The chain's CDR3 is CATSLTRDRADEQFF. CDR3 nucleotide sequence: TGTGCCACCAGTTTAACCAGGGACAGGGCCGATGAGCAGTTCTTC.

The chain links TRBV30 to TRBJ1-2, with TRBD1 matching 7 bases. Germline trimming cut 4 bases from V and 3 bases from J; bases unmatched to any gene: 14. The length of the CDR3 is 16 residues. Germline V lookup: CDR1 GTSNPN, CDR2 SVGIG (reference sequence). The CDR3 protein is CAWTVPGQPMDYGYTF. DNA of the CDR3: TGTGCCTGGACTGTCCCGGGACAGCCAATGGACTATGGCTACACCTTC.

The V call is TRBV7-9, the J call TRBJ1-5, with D unresolved. The germline V gene has CDR1 SEHNR and CDR2 FQNEAQ (reference sequence). The germline V and J ends were trimmed by 1 base and 5 bases, with 6 bases remaining between them. The CDR3 length is 13 residues. The DNA for the CDR3 is TGTGCCAGCAGCTTAGGAGCGGATCAGCCCCAGCATTTT. This codes for CASSLGADQPQHF.

This clone has a single count. The CDR3 coding sequence is TGCGCCAGCAGCCCCCCCCGACCCGGGGCAGATACGCAGTATTTT. Translated, it gives CASSPPRPGADTQYF. V gene TRBV5-1 combines with J gene TRBJ2-3, with D possibly TRBD2 on 5 matching bases. The CDR3 is made up of 15 amino acids. V was shortened by 4 bases and J by 4 bases, with 16 bases between the two germline ends. Germline V CDR1 and CDR2: SGHRS, YFSETQ. The entire variable domain, with the rest obtained from reference TRBV5-1 and TRBJ2-3, is as follows: KAGVTQTPRYLIKTRGQQVTLSCSPISGHRSVSWYQQTPGQGLQFLFEYFSETQRNKGNFPGRFSGRQFSNSRSEMNVSTLELGDSALYLCASSPPRPGADTQYFGPGTRLTVL.

This chain links TRBV5-1 with TRBJ1-4; 7 bases align to TRBD1. J lost 0 bases, V lost 4 bases, and 6 bases had no gene match. Germline V lookup: CDR1 SGHRS, CDR2 YFSETQ. The CDR3 sequence is 16 residues long. The CDR3 DNA reads as TGCGCCAGCAGCCTCGGGACAGTTGCAACTAATGAAAAACTGTTTTTT. Translation: CASSLGTVATNEKLFF.

The V and J genes are TRBV7-2 and TRBJ2-7; 9 bases map to TRBD2. The germline V gene has CDR1 SGHTA and CDR2 FQGNSA. V was clipped by 5 bases and J by 3 bases; unmatched bases: 8. There are 15 residues in the CDR3. The CDR3 sequence is CASSAPAGGNYEQYF. CDR3 DNA: TGTGCCAGCAGCGCCCCAGCGGGGGGTAACTACGAGCAGTACTTC.

V gene TRBV5-1 combines with J gene TRBJ1-1, with D tentatively TRBD1 (5 bases). This CDR3 is 12 amino acids long. V lost 1 base, J lost 10 bases, and 11 bases lay in between. CDR1 is SGHRS and CDR2 is YFSETQ in the germline V gene. As DNA, the CDR3 is TGCGCCAGCAGCTTGTCCGGGGGAGTAGCTTTCTTT. This encodes CASSLSGGVAFF.

Concerning this clone itself: Other DNA sequences in the same sample also yield this CDR3. The gene calls are TRBV12-3 or TRBV12-4 and TRBJ1-1; 7 nucleotides align to TRBD1. This CDR3 contains 13 residues. Trimming removed 2 bases from V and 5 bases from J; junction bases left unmatched: 2. This CDR3 is CASSLNRGTEAFF. Written as DNA, the CDR3 is TGTGCCAGCAGTTTAAACAGGGGTACTGAAGCTTTCTTT.

This chain links TRBV11-2 with TRBJ2-7, with TRBD2 as a possible D gene (5 bases). The CDR3 length is 18 residues. Trimming shortened V by 1 base and J by 0 bases, and 19 bases separated the two germline ends. Germline V gene lookup returns CDR1 SGHAT and CDR2 FQNNGV. DNA for the CDR3: TGTGCCAGCAGCTTAGGAGGGCTTAGAGGCAGCAGCTCCTACGAGCAGTACTTC. This codes for CASSLGGLRGSSSYEQYF. The entire variable domain, with the rest obtained from reference TRBV11-2 and TRBJ2-7, is as follows: EAGVAQSPRYKIIEKRQSVAFWCNPISGHATLYWYQQILGQGPKLLIQFQNNGVVDDSQLPKDRFSAERLKGVDSTLKIQPAKLEDSAVYLCASSLGGLRGSSSYEQYFGPGTRLTVT.

This clone was counted at least ten times. This chain links TRBV19 with TRBJ2-6, with D perhaps TRBD2 (6 bases). CDR3 size: 17 residues. V dropped 4 bases and J dropped 0 bases, with 13 bases sitting between them. Looked up from germline, CDR1 is LNHDA and CDR2 is SQIVND (reference sequence). CDR3 residues: CASSTAGLLSGANVLTF. In nucleotides, the CDR3 is TGTGCCAGTAGTACGGCGGGACTCCTCTCTGGGGCCAACGTCCTGACTTTC.

The chain uses TRBV14 and TRBJ2-2, with 9 bases fitting TRBD2. The CDR3 has 18 amino acids. Per germline, CDR1 SGHDN and CDR2 FVKESK. The J segment lost 5 bases and the V segment lost 1 base, leaving 11 bases of the junction unmatched. CDR3 sequence reads: CASSQGTGSGGRTGELFF. Written as DNA, the CDR3 is TGTGCCAGCAGCCAAGGGACCGGCAGCGGGGGGCGAACCGGGGAGCTGTTTTTT.

The chain uses TRBV2 and TRBJ1-1; D possibly corresponds to TRBD1 (5 bases). The germline gives CDR1 SNHLY, CDR2 FYNNEI. The CDR3 extends over 15 amino acids. Trimming pared 4 bases from V and 0 bases from J, leaving 12 bases between. The CDR3 is CASSGQSLMNTEAFF. As DNA, the CDR3 is TGTGCCAGCAGTGGACAGTCTCTCATGAACACTGAAGCTTTCTTT. Full variable domain (missing parts from reference TRBV2 and TRBJ1-1): EPEVTQTPSHQVTQMGQEVILRCVPISNHLYFYWYRQILGQKVEFLVSFYNNEISEKSEIFDDQFSVERPDGSNFTLKIRSTKLEDSAMYFCASSGQSLMNTEAFFGQGTRLTVV.

The J gene is TRBJ2-7, the V gene TRBV6-1; TRBD2 agrees at 7 bases. V was pared by 1 base and J by 5 bases, with 11 bases of the junction left unmatched. Germline-derived CDR1 and CDR2 are MNHNS and SASEGT. CDR3 length: 16 residues. The CDR3 nucleotides read TGTGCCAGCAGTGAAGGGTTGTTTGTGGGAGGGCACGAGCAGTACTTC. Translating it yields CASSEGLFVGGHEQYF.

The chain employs TRBV6-5 and TRBJ1-2, with 7 positions matching TRBD1. The CDR3 spans 15 residues. CDR1 and CDR2 from the germline V gene are MNHEY and SVGAGI. V lost 2 bases to trimming and J lost 7 bases; unmatched junction nucleotides: 10. The CDR3 here is CASSYQRQGLSGYTF. As DNA, the CDR3 is TGTGCCAGCAGTTACCAGCGACAGGGCCTATCTGGCTACACCTTC.

V and J are TRBV7-8 and TRBJ2-7; the match to TRBD2 covers 8 bases. V trimming: 8 bases; J trimming: 3 bases; junction bases outside the gene matches: 9. This CDR3 comprises 14 residues. The germline CDR1 and CDR2 sequences are SGHVS and FQNEAQ. The CDR3 reads CASSLAGGGYEQYF. As DNA, the CDR3 is TGTGCCAGCTCTCTGGCGGGGGGTGGCTACGAGCAGTACTTC.

This clone was seen a handful of times. V and J are TRBV12-3 or TRBV12-4 and TRBJ1-1; D not resolved. The V end lost 10 bases, the J end lost 0 bases, and 6 bases lay between the germline ends. CDR3 size: 11 residues. The CDR3 nucleotides are TGTGCCACCTACTTGAACACTGAAGCTTTCTTT. Its protein product is CATYLNTEAFF.

This clone appeared a few times. The chain employs TRBV18 and TRBJ1-2, with TRBD1 identical over 7 bases. Trimming took 1 base from V and 7 from J; bases not matched to a gene: 9. The length of the CDR3 is 15 residues. The germline CDR1 and CDR2 sequences are KGHSH and LQKENI. CDR3 nucleotides: TGTGCCAGCTCACCACGGGACAGCGACTTTGGTGGCTACACCTTC. Translated, it gives CASSPRDSDFGGYTF.

The chain recombines TRBV6-1 with TRBJ1-2; no clear D gene. The germline V gene has CDR1 MNHNS and CDR2 SASEGT. Trimming left V 1 base short and J 8 bases short, with 14 bases between. The CDR3 extends over 14 amino acids. The CDR3 region is CASSEELGPWGYTF. CDR3 DNA: TGTGCCAGCAGTGAAGAGCTGGGCCCCTGGGGCTACACCTTC.

This chain connects TRBV27 to TRBJ1-5; D not resolved. Trimming left V 2 bases short and J 5 bases short, with 7 bases between. CDR1 and CDR2 from the germline V gene are MNHEY and SMNVEV (reference sequence). The CDR3 spans 13 residues. The CDR3 sequence is CASSLAGHQPQHF. The CDR3 bases are TGTGCCAGCAGTTTAGCGGGTCATCAGCCCCAGCATTTT.

This clone was detected once. The rearrangement links TRBV6-6 to TRBJ2-1; 7 bases align to TRBD1. The V gene end was trimmed by 5 bases and the J gene end by 3 bases; junction bases not matched to a gene: 10. Germline V lookup: CDR1 MNHNY, CDR2 SVGAGI (reference sequence). The CDR3 contains 16 residues. CDR3 nucleotides: TGTGCCAGCAGTGCCCCTTCAGGGGGTCACTACAATGAGCAGTTCTTC. Translated, it gives CASSAPSGGHYNEQFF.

CDR3 amino acids: CASSSQGRNYGYTF. CDR3 nucleotides: TGTGCCAGCAGTTCTCAGGGGCGCAACTATGGCTACACCTTC. The genes are TRBV27 and TRBJ1-2, with D maybe TRBD1 (6 bases). The germline V gene encodes CDR1 MNHEY and CDR2 SMNVEV (reference sequence). The CDR3 contains 14 residues. Trimming took 4 bases from V and 2 from J, leaving 11 bases between them.

This clone showed up just once. This chain uses TRBV4-2 with TRBJ1-5; D possibly corresponds to TRBD1 (6 bases). The CDR3 length is 19 residues. Between the trimmed V and J ends, which lost 1 base and 6 bases, there was a span of 25 bases. In germline, CDR1 is LGHNA, CDR2 YNFKEQ. The CDR3 protein is CASSQGRRGIWGSGQPQHF. The CDR3 DNA follows: TGTGCCAGCAGCCAAGGGCGCAGGGGAATTTGGGGATCAGGTCAGCCCCAGCATTTT.

In its sample, this clone was seen once. The J gene is TRBJ2-7, the V gene TRBV9; no definite D call. V was shortened by 0 bases and J by 7 bases, with 11 bases between the two germline ends. Germline values: CDR1 SGDLS, CDR2 YYNGEE. The CDR3 has 13 amino acids. This CDR3 is CASSVVPGIEQYF. For the CDR3, the DNA is TGTGCCAGCAGCGTAGTTCCGGGTATAGAGCAGTACTTC.